The 26 T cell receptor beta chains in this list originate from one sample, sequenced in a study of shared clonotypes between healthy human individuals. Positively selected for CCR7, the CD45RO-negative cells used as naive CD8 cells excluded terminally differentiated effector memory CD45RA+ cells. TCRdb's table, derived via immunoSEQ multiplex PCR, lists solely in-frame clones and lacks some. The sample contains about 1.9 million clones, around 93% of which appear only once. The specimen sequenced was naive CD8+ T cells from PBMCs. The receptor source for this set is a man aged 18 to 30 in good health. Some clones in this sample may be carry-over from other donors' samples.

V and J are TRBV7-6 and TRBJ2-2; 7 nucleotides align to TRBD2. CDR3 size: 16 residues. Germline V gene lookup returns CDR1 SGHVS and CDR2 FNYEAQ. The V segment lost 3 bases and the J segment 6 bases; nucleotides outside the gene matches: 10. CDR3 sequence reads: CASSFTSGIRSGELFF. The CDR3 DNA reads TGTGCCAGCAGCTTTACGAGCGGGATTCGGTCCGGGGAGCTGTTTTTT.

The chain joins TRBV27 to TRBJ2-5; tentative D call: TRBD1 (5 bases). The germline CDR1 and CDR2 sequences are MNHEY and SMNVEV (reference sequence). The CDR3 extends over 16 amino acids. Trimming pared 3 bases from V and 6 bases from J, leaving 20 bases between. CDR3 loop: CASSFRSPGPGKTQYF. DNA of the CDR3: TGTGCCAGCAGTTTCAGGTCCCCAGGGCCTGGAAAGACCCAGTACTTC.

The V call is TRBV6-5, the J call TRBJ1-1; weak D call: TRBD1 (6 bases). The ends were cut back, 6 bases at V and 6 bases at J, with 20 bases in the middle. Per the germline V gene, CDR1 is MNHEY and CDR2 is SVGAGI. The CDR3 is made up of 15 amino acids. The CDR3 DNA sequence: TGTGCCAGCAGAGAAACTGAAGGACAGACCGCTGAAGCTTTCTTT. This encodes CASRETEGQTAEAFF.

The gene calls are TRBV7-2 and TRBJ1-5; no definite D call. CDR3 size: 16 residues. In germline, CDR1 is SGHTA, CDR2 FQGNSA. V dropped 1 base and J dropped 1 base, with 11 bases sitting between them. The CDR3 here is CASSLGPVGSNQPQHF. CDR3 nucleotides: TGTGCCAGCAGCTTAGGTCCAGTTGGGAGCAATCAGCCCCAGCATTTT.

This chain uses TRBV5-1 with TRBJ1-1; 7 positions agree with TRBD1. The V gene's germline CDR1 is SGHRS and CDR2 YFSETQ. The CDR3 has 12 residues. Trimming took 4 bases from V and 7 from J; bases not matched to a gene: 4. CDR3 sequence: CASSPTGDEAFF. The CDR3 DNA reads TGCGCCAGCAGCCCTACAGGGGATGAAGCTTTCTTT.

The chain has TRBV19 and TRBJ2-7; no clear D. Germline V gives CDR1 LNHDA, CDR2 SQIVND (reference sequence). The CDR3 extends over 11 amino acids. Trimming pared 5 bases from V and 2 bases from J, leaving 4 bases between. The CDR3 loop is CASSQAYEQYF. The CDR3, as DNA: TGTGCCAGTAGTCAGGCCTACGAGCAGTACTTC.

The rearrangement joins TRBV13 to TRBJ2-1; 7 nucleotides line up with TRBD2. With V trimmed by 5 bases and J by 0 bases, 13 bases remained unmatched. The CDR3 runs to 18 residues. Germline CDR1 reads PRHDT; CDR2 reads FYEKMQ (reference sequence). The CDR3 sequence: CASSPPERERGSYNEQFF. The CDR3 DNA follows: TGTGCCAGCAGCCCCCCGGAACGAGAGCGGGGCTCCTACAATGAGCAGTTCTTC. The full variable domain, rest sourced from reference TRBV13 and TRBJ2-1, is AAGVIQSPRHLIKEKRETATLKCYPIPRHDTVYWYQQGPGQDPQFLISFYEKMQSDKGSIPDRFSAQQFSDYHSELNMSSLELGDSALYFCASSPPERERGSYNEQFFGPGTRLTVL.

The rearrangement uses TRBV6-1 and TRBJ2-1; TRBD2 agrees at 7 bases. Per the germline V gene, CDR1 is MNHNS and CDR2 is SASEGT. There are 14 residues in the CDR3. Trimming took 4 bases from V and 0 from J; bases not matched to a gene: 0. The CDR3 sequence is CASSASGSYNEQFF. The CDR3 nucleotides read TGTGCCAGCAGTGCTAGCGGCTCCTACAATGAGCAGTTCTTC.

The V call is TRBV6-1, the J call TRBJ2-2, with D uncertain. V lost 6 bases and J 2 bases, leaving 10 bases between the germline ends. Germline V lookup: CDR1 MNHNS, CDR2 SASEGT. CDR3 length: 14 amino acids. This CDR3 reads CASSTRTNTGELFF. The CDR3 nucleotides are TGTGCCAGCAGCACACGTACAAACACCGGGGAGCTGTTTTTT.

The genes are TRBV19 and TRBJ1-1, with D possibly TRBD1 on 6 matching bases. The CDR3 extends over 14 amino acids. Germline V gene sequence: CDR1 LNHDA, CDR2 SQIVND (reference sequence). Deletions cut 6 bases from V and 3 bases from J, with 14 bases between. The CDR3 protein is CASRDRDIYTEAFF. The CDR3 DNA reads as TGTGCCAGTAGAGACCGGGACATATACACTGAAGCTTTCTTT.

V and J are TRBV28 and TRBJ2-1; 7 positions match TRBD2. CDR3 length: 15 amino acids. CDR1 is MDHEN and CDR2 is SYDVKM in the germline V gene. The trim removed 7 bases at V and 5 bases at J, leaving 11 bases unmatched. The chain's CDR3 is CASTLEPGLHNEQFF. The DNA for the CDR3 is TGTGCCAGCACCTTGGAACCGGGACTACACAATGAGCAGTTCTTC.

The V call is TRBV10-3, the J call TRBJ2-6; D not resolved. CDR1 is ENHRY, CDR2 SYGVKD, per germline. Trimming cost V 0 bases and J 0 bases, with 9 bases left between them. This CDR3 spans 17 amino acids. CDR3 region: CAISESYSSSGANVLTF. CDR3 DNA sequence: TGTGCCATCAGTGAGTCGTACAGCAGCTCTGGGGCCAACGTCCTGACTTTC.

V usage is TRBV28 and J usage is TRBJ2-2, with D uncertain. The CDR3 length is 14 residues. Germline CDR1 and CDR2: MDHEN and SYDVKM. V lost 2 bases and J 3 bases, leaving 7 bases between the germline ends. The CDR3 loop is CASSLPSDTGELFF. The CDR3 DNA sequence: TGTGCCAGCAGTTTACCGAGCGACACCGGGGAGCTGTTTTTT.

This chain connects TRBV27 to TRBJ2-5; D possibly corresponds to TRBD1 (6 bases). The germline V and J ends were trimmed by 11 bases and 2 bases, with 18 bases remaining between them. Germline-derived CDR1 and CDR2 are MNHEY and SMNVEV (reference sequence). CDR3 length: 14 amino acids. CDR3 amino acids: CALASGTPQETQYF. The CDR3 nucleotides read TGTGCCCTGGCGTCAGGGACACCTCAAGAGACCCAGTACTTC.

Comment on this clone: Other DNA variants within this sample encode the same CDR3. This chain uses TRBV18 with TRBJ2-7, with D perhaps matching TRBD1 (6 bases). Looked up from germline, CDR1 is KGHSH and CDR2 is LQKENI. The V gene lost 0 bases and the J gene lost 2 bases, with 8 bases spanning the gap. This CDR3 comprises 14 residues. For the CDR3, the DNA is TGTGCCAGCTCACCACCTGACAGGCCCTACGAGCAGTACTTC. It encodes CASSPPDRPYEQYF.

The CDR3 loop reads CASSPRSVGGRVDNEQFF. The CDR3, as DNA: TGTGCCAGCAGCCCTCGAAGTGTTGGAGGGAGGGTGGACAATGAGCAGTTCTTC. The gene calls are TRBV11-2 and TRBJ2-1, with 7 bases aligning to TRBD2. V was clipped by 5 bases and J by 5 bases; unmatched bases: 18. Looked up from germline, CDR1 is SGHAT and CDR2 is FQNNGV. The CDR3 is made up of 18 amino acids. The whole variable domain, filled in from reference TRBV11-2 and TRBJ2-1, reads EAGVAQSPRYKIIEKRQSVAFWCNPISGHATLYWYQQILGQGPKLLIQFQNNGVVDDSQLPKDRFSAERLKGVDSTLKIQPAKLEDSAVYLCASSPRSVGGRVDNEQFFGPGTRLTVL.

CDR3 DNA sequence: TGTGCCAGCAAGGATGGGGCCAACGTCCTGACTTTC. This codes for CASKDGANVLTF. V and J are TRBV27 and TRBJ2-6, with D uncertain. Germline CDR1 reads MNHEY; CDR2 reads SMNVEV (reference sequence). Trimming cost V 7 bases and J 3 bases, with 4 bases left between them. The CDR3 is made up of 12 amino acids.

The chain uses TRBV6-6 and TRBJ2-5, with D possibly TRBD1 on 6 matching bases. The CDR3 loop spans 13 amino acids. Germline CDR1 and CDR2: MNHNY and SVGAGI (reference sequence). V lost 6 bases and J 4 bases, leaving 12 bases between the germline ends. The DNA of the CDR3 is TGTGCCAGCAGACTGGGGGCCTCAGAGACCCAGTACTTC. Translating gives CASRLGASETQYF.

The gene calls are TRBV23-1 and TRBJ2-1; D is ambiguous. TRBV23-1 is an ORF for which the function is uncertain. The CDR3 is 11 residues long. V was trimmed by 6 bases and J by 10 bases, leaving 10 bases between them. CDR3 in DNA: TGCGCCAGCAGCCGGCTACGGGAGCAGTTCTTC. Translation gives CASSRLREQFF.

The chain combines TRBV10-3 with TRBJ2-1; the D call may be TRBD1 or TRBD2 (6 bases each). Germline V lookup: CDR1 ENHRY, CDR2 SYGVKD. Trimming removed 8 bases from V and 7 bases from J, with 21 bases in between. This CDR3 contains 15 residues. This chain's CDR3 is CAIGGQGGVTNEQFF. CDR3 nucleotides: TGTGCCATCGGGGGCCAGGGCGGGGTGACGAATGAGCAGTTCTTC.

As DNA, the CDR3 is TGCGCCAGCAGCACCTTACTAGCGGGAGAGGACAATGAGCAGTTCTTC. This codes for CASSTLLAGEDNEQFF. The chain recombines TRBV4-3 with TRBJ2-1; 11 nucleotides line up with TRBD2. V shed 5 bases and J 5 bases; nucleotides not matched to a gene: 8. The CDR3 spans 16 residues. The V gene's germline CDR1 is LGHNA and CDR2 YSLEER.

The V call is TRBV4-2, the J call TRBJ2-1, with D possibly TRBD2 on 7 matching bases. Looked up from germline, CDR1 is LGHNA and CDR2 is YNFKEQ. The CDR3 sequence is 15 residues long. V gave up 1 base and J gave up 7 bases, with 14 bases separating them. The CDR3: CASSQAQGGENEQFF. In nucleotides, the CDR3 is TGTGCCAGCAGCCAAGCACAGGGAGGGGAGAATGAGCAGTTCTTC.

The chain combines TRBV5-1 with TRBJ2-7; TRBD1 is a possible D gene (6 bases). The germline V gene has CDR1 SGHRS and CDR2 YFSETQ. CDR3 length equals 15 residues. Trimming shortened V by 0 bases and J by 0 bases, and 10 bases separated the two germline ends. The CDR3 nucleotides read TGCGCCAGCAGCTTGGCTGGGGACAACTCCTACGAGCAGTACTTC. As protein: CASSLAGDNSYEQYF.

This chain joins TRBV2 and TRBJ2-7, with 8 bases identical to TRBD2. The germline gives CDR1 SNHLY, CDR2 FYNNEI. This CDR3 has 13 amino acids. J was trimmed by 5 bases and V by 8 bases; bases with no gene match: 8. The CDR3 reads CASLGREVHEQYF. The CDR3 region has the DNA TGTGCCAGCTTGGGGCGGGAGGTCCACGAGCAGTACTTC.

The rearrangement joins TRBV21-1 to TRBJ2-1; whether TRBD2, the table's D call, matches the DNA was not checked. TRBV21-1 counts as a pseudogene. The CDR3 sequence is 15 residues long. The CDR3 region has the DNA TGTGCCAGCGCCCCCGCGGAGTACGGGAGTTTTGAGCAGTTCTTC. This sequence encodes CASAPAEYGSFEQFF.

This clone was counted once. This sample also contains other DNA sequences that code for the same CDR3. The J gene is TRBJ2-3, the V gene TRBV12-5, with 9 bases matching TRBD2. V shed 4 bases and J 4 bases; nucleotides not matched to a gene: 0. CDR1 LGHNT and CDR2 FRNRAP come from the germline V gene. The CDR3 spans 13 residues. The CDR3 loop is CASGWTSADTQYF. In nucleotides, the CDR3 is TGTGCTAGTGGTTGGACTAGCGCAGATACGCAGTATTTT.